The 24 T cell receptor beta chains below come from one sample, sequenced in a study of shared clonotypes between healthy human individuals. The table came from immunoSEQ multiplex PCR; TCRdb's copy has only in-frame clones and leaves some out. The sample consists of roughly 500,000 clones, roughly 80% of them appearing once. The specimen sequenced was PBMCs. These receptors originate from a middle-aged woman in good health. Some clones in this sample may be carry-over from other donors' samples.

V gene TRBV27 combines with J gene TRBJ2-7, with no clear D. Germline lookup yields CDR1 MNHEY and CDR2 SMNVEV (reference sequence). The CDR3 contains 13 residues. V was shortened by 3 bases and J by 0 bases, with 6 bases between the two germline ends. This chain's CDR3 is CASSFGISYEQYF. CDR3 nucleotide sequence: TGTGCCAGCAGTTTTGGTATCTCCTACGAGCAGTACTTC.

The chain is built from TRBV19 and TRBJ2-7; D might be TRBD1 (5 bases). The CDR3 loop spans 14 amino acids. Germline V CDR1 and CDR2: LNHDA, SQIVND (reference sequence). V lost 6 bases and J 2 bases, leaving 14 bases between the germline ends. CDR3 region: CASRSGMTPYEQYF. As DNA, the CDR3 is TGTGCCAGTAGATCAGGGATGACTCCCTACGAGCAGTACTTC.

This clone came up a few times. With a far larger clone one base away, a read error is the likely cause. The CDR3 DNA sequence: TGTGCCAGCAGTGTGCTGGCCTTGAACACTGGAGCTTTCTTT. It translates to CASSVLALNTGAFF. The rearrangement links TRBV2 to TRBJ1-1; D not certain. The CDR3 is 14 amino acids. Germline-derived CDR1 and CDR2 are SNHLY and FYNNEI.

The chain employs TRBV6-5 and TRBJ2-5; TRBD1 is a possible D gene (6 bases). CDR3 length: 15 amino acids. Trimming cost V 5 bases and J 2 bases, with 15 bases left between them. Germline V gene lookup returns CDR1 MNHEY and CDR2 SVGAGI. CDR3 in amino acids: CASSQDRTYQETQYF. The CDR3 bases are TGTGCCAGCAGTCAGGACAGAACCTATCAAGAGACCCAGTACTTC.

Comment on this clone: A far bigger clonotype differs at one base, so this is likely a read error. CDR3 amino acids: CTSSPSPNYGYTF. The CDR3 bases are TGTACCAGCAGTCCTTCTCCCAACTATGGCTACACCTTC. J is TRBJ1-2 and V is TRBV6-6; D not certain. The CDR3 has 13 residues. Germline values: CDR1 MNHNY, CDR2 SVGAGI (reference sequence).

The gene calls are TRBV7-2 and TRBJ2-2, with a possible D match to TRBD2 (5 bases). Germline CDR1 SGHTA, CDR2 FQGNSA. CDR3 length equals 14 residues. Deletions cut 5 bases from V and 5 bases from J, with 12 bases between. CDR3 loop: CASSPRGWTGELFF. CDR3 in DNA: TGTGCCAGCAGCCCCCGGGGATGGACCGGGGAGCTGTTTTTT.

The chain combines TRBV6-5 with TRBJ2-5; D not resolved. Germline CDR1 reads MNHEY; CDR2 reads SVGAGI. This CDR3 contains 12 residues. Trimming removed 0 bases at V and 11 bases at J, with 10 bases between. CDR3 nucleotide sequence: TGTGCCAGCAGTTACTCGACGGGTCCGCAGTACTTC. It is translated as CASSYSTGPQYF.

A word on this clone: A far more abundant clone sits one base away, making this likely a read error. V gene TRBV27 combines with J gene TRBJ2-4; D possibly corresponds to TRBD2 (6 bases). From germline, CDR1 is MNHEY and CDR2 SMNVEV (reference sequence). There are 14 residues in the CDR3. Trimming cost V 8 bases and J 6 bases, with 17 bases left between them. The CDR3 DNA reads as TGTGCCAGCGGTTCCCGGGACGGGGGAAACATTCAGTACTTC. Residues: CASGSRDGGNIQYF.

V is TRBV6-6 and J is TRBJ2-7; 8 positions match TRBD2. There are 14 residues in the CDR3. Trimming took 6 bases from V and 6 from J; bases not matched to a gene: 10. The V gene's germline CDR1 is MNHNY and CDR2 SVGAGI (reference sequence). The CDR3 reads CASSLEGLVTEQYF. CDR3 in DNA: TGTGCCAGCAGCCTGGAGGGACTAGTGACCGAGCAGTACTTC.

The CDR3 region has the DNA TGTGCCAGCAGCTTGGGGGATGACCGGGATCGCGAGCAGTACTTC. Translating gives CASSLGDDRDREQYF. The V call is TRBV5-4, the J call TRBJ2-7; the D gene is possibly TRBD2 (5 bases). The CDR3 runs 15 residues. CDR1 SGHNT and CDR2 YYREEE come from the germline V gene (reference sequence). V lost 0 bases and J 6 bases, leaving 16 bases between the germline ends.

This clone has a single count. The genes are TRBV7-2 and TRBJ2-1; 16 bases fit TRBD2. Losses at the gene ends were 5 bases for V and 0 bases for J; bases not matched to a gene: 4. Per the germline V gene, CDR1 is SGHTA and CDR2 is FQGNSA. There are 18 residues in the CDR3. The CDR3 DNA follows: TGTGCCAGCAGCCACGGGACTAGCGGGAGGGGCTCCTACAATGAGCAGTTCTTC. This translates into CASSHGTSGRGSYNEQFF.

This clone was found a few times. This chain connects TRBV4-3 to TRBJ1-5; the D is unclear. The CDR3 is made up of 13 amino acids. Germline V CDR1 and CDR2: LGHNA, YSLEER. Trimming removed 0 bases at V and 8 bases at J, with 8 bases between. The DNA of the CDR3 is TGCGCCAGCAGCCAAGAGGGTAGAAAGCCCCAGCATTTT. Residues: CASSQEGRKPQHF.

Regarding this clone: A far larger clone is one base from this, pointing to a likely read error. This chain uses TRBV10-2 with TRBJ2-3; 8 nucleotides agree with TRBD2. The CDR3 length is 14 residues. The V gene's germline CDR1 is WSHSY and CDR2 SAAADI. V lost 3 bases to trimming and J lost 5 bases; unmatched junction nucleotides: 4. CDR3 sequence reads: CASSEAGVGDTQYF. For the CDR3, the DNA is TGCGCCAGCAGTGAAGCGGGAGTTGGAGATACGCAGTATTTT.

This clone was counted ten times or more. The same CDR3 also results from other DNA sequences found in this sample. The chain couples TRBV7-2 to TRBJ2-3; 11 bases match TRBD1. The germline CDR1 and CDR2 sequences are SGHTA and FQGNSA. The CDR3 totals 15 residues. Germline trimming cut 3 bases from V and 4 bases from J; bases unmatched to any gene: 3. The CDR3 here is CASSFWTGGADTQYF. As DNA, the CDR3 is TGTGCCAGCAGCTTTTGGACAGGGGGCGCAGATACGCAGTATTTT.

This clone has just one count. The chain links TRBV12-5 to TRBJ1-3; TRBD1 matches 8 bases. The CDR3 runs to 17 residues. Germline V gives CDR1 LGHNT, CDR2 FRNRAP. V shed 6 bases and J 0 bases; nucleotides not matched to a gene: 10. The CDR3 loop reads CASGLHTGGYSGNTIYF. The CDR3 DNA reads as TGTGCTAGTGGCTTGCATACAGGGGGTTACTCTGGAAACACCATATATTTT.

The gene calls are TRBV25-1 and TRBJ2-7; D unresolved. V was trimmed by 5 bases and J by 3 bases, leaving 14 bases between them. Germline CDR1 reads MGHDK; CDR2 reads SYGVNS. CDR3 length: 14 amino acids. This CDR3 is CASSPQRPYYEQYF. The CDR3 DNA follows: TGTGCCAGCAGTCCCCAACGACCCTACTACGAGCAGTACTTC.

This chain joins TRBV10-3 and TRBJ2-1; 7 nucleotides align to TRBD1. The V gene end was trimmed by 6 bases and the J gene end by 1 base; junction bases not matched to a gene: 3. Germline V gene lookup returns CDR1 ENHRY and CDR2 SYGVKD. The CDR3 runs 14 residues. This chain's CDR3 is CAIRDRNSYNEQFF. CDR3 nucleotide sequence: TGTGCCATCAGGGACAGGAATTCCTACAATGAGCAGTTCTTC.

The chain uses TRBV28 and TRBJ2-7; 8 nucleotides align to TRBD2. The V gene end was trimmed by 3 bases and the J gene end by 1 base; junction bases not matched to a gene: 2. The CDR3 contains 14 residues. Germline lookup yields CDR1 MDHEN and CDR2 SYDVKM. The CDR3 DNA follows: TGTGCCAGCAGTTTCGGGGGGGGTTCCTACGAGCAGTACTTC. Translation gives CASSFGGGSYEQYF.

This clone was detected many times. The gene calls are TRBV15 and TRBJ2-5, with TRBD2 as a possible D gene (7 bases). This CDR3 spans 14 amino acids. Germline CDR1 reads LNHNV; CDR2 reads YYDKDF (reference sequence). Trimming left V 1 base short and J 4 bases short, with 10 bases between. DNA of the CDR3: TGTGCCACCAGCAGAGCAGGGGAGGGAGAGACCCAGTACTTC. Amino acids: CATSRAGEGETQYF.

This chain uses TRBV19 with TRBJ1-2, with D unresolved. Trimming removed 2 bases from V and 7 bases from J, with 11 bases in between. Germline-derived CDR1 and CDR2 are LNHDA and SQIVND (reference sequence). This CDR3 has 13 amino acids. The CDR3 DNA follows: TGTGCCAGTAGTATAACCAAGCTGGCTGGCTACACCTTC. Its protein product is CASSITKLAGYTF.

Remarks on this clone: This likely came from a read error, as a far larger clone is one base away. This chain joins TRBV30 and TRBJ2-7; possibly TRBD1 or TRBD2 for D (8 bases each). Germline CDR1 and CDR2: GTSNPN and SVGIG (reference sequence). The CDR3 totals 15 residues. V lost 2 bases and J lost 7, with 21 bases in between. The CDR3 DNA reads TGTGCCTGGAGTCTAGGACAGGGACTAGTAGAGGAGCAGTACTTC. Amino acid sequence: CAWSLGQGLVEEQYF.

V usage is TRBV5-6 and J usage is TRBJ2-3; 8 nucleotides agree with TRBD2. Germline V lookup: CDR1 SGHDT, CDR2 YYEEEE. The CDR3 runs to 16 residues. V lost 2 bases, J lost 4 bases, and 9 bases stayed unmatched. The CDR3 here is CASSFRAGAGSDTQYF. The DNA of the CDR3 is TGTGCCAGCAGCTTTCGAGCGGGAGCTGGGTCAGATACGCAGTATTTT.

With regard to this clone: With a far larger clone one base away, a read error is the likely cause. This chain links TRBV5-1 with TRBJ2-5; 13 bases fit TRBD2. The CDR3 has 14 amino acids. The junction had 5 bases not matched to a gene; V was cut back by 4 bases and J by 8 bases. Germline lookup yields CDR1 SGHRS and CDR2 YFSETQ. The CDR3 sequence is CASSPGTSGDTQYF. CDR3 nucleotides: TGCGCCAGCAGCCCTGGGACTAGCGGGGATACCCAGTACTTC.

Remarks on this clone: This likely came from a read error, as a far larger clone is one base away. The chain combines TRBV2 with TRBJ1-2; the match to TRBD1 covers 7 bases. Germline CDR1 is SNHLY and CDR2 is FYNNEI. CDR3 length: 15 amino acids. Trimming removed 2 bases from V and 8 bases from J; junction bases left unmatched: 11. The DNA of the CDR3 is TGTGCCAGCAGTGAATGGCGGGACAGTATCAGGGGCTACACCTTC. This encodes CASSEWRDSIRGYTF.